This T cell receptor (beta chain) was documented in a study of beta chain features in type 1 diabetes. Points from the study as a whole: Among patients with Type 1 diabetes, TCRB CDR3s were moderately but significantly shorter in every one of the four CD4+ subsets.

Every bit of the isolated RNA underwent reverse transcription, so sequencing read expressed TCRB transcripts. Only in-frame clones appear in the TCRdb table, and some are missing; sequencing was by immunoSEQ multiplex PCR. The sample records roughly 300,000 clones, around 9% being singletons. The CDR3 is 14 amino acids. Germline loops: CDR1 SGHTA, CDR2 FQGNSA. The ends lost 6 bases at V and 4 bases at J; junction bases unmatched: 3. This clone was detected a few times. Its specificity is unknown. This chain links TRBV7-2 with TRBJ2-3; 11 nucleotides agree with TRBD2. The TCR comes from a man aged 30-40 years with type 1 diabetes. Sequencing was carried out using central memory CD4+ T cells from blood. The CDR3 DNA reads TGTGCCAGCAGTAGCGGGGGGGCCGCAGATACGCAGTATTTT. Translated: CASSSGGAADTQYF.